This T cell receptor (beta chain) comes out of a study of cytomegalovirus exposure and HLA in healthy donors. Whole-study findings and limits: Sequencing likely produced, as an artifact, a cluster of highly shared sequence variants. A previous analysis found most TCR beta V segments productive roughly 87% or roughly 30% of the time.

A remark on this clone: Its antigen is still unknown. A junction boundary mismatches the germline segment, possibly from a read error.

The CDR3 sequence is 13 residues long. Germline CDR1 reads SGHTA; CDR2 reads FQGTGA. PCR involved 60 Vbeta and 13 Jbeta primers. Measured with immunoSEQ multiplex PCR; TCRdb has only the in-frame clones, and not every one. This table has around 140,000 clones, about 84% appearing once. Input material: PBMCs. The clonotype originates from a woman in her forties in good health and CMV-seropositive. V gene TRBV7-3 combines with J gene TRBJ2-1; possible D gene TRBD2, 5 bases. Here the CDR3 reads CASSSGNGNEQFF. The DNA of the CDR3 is TGTGCCAGCAGCTCGGGTAACGGGAATGAACAGTTCTTC.